This TCR beta chain was obtained from a study of blood T cell repertoires in COVID-19. Study-level information: The samples span acute and convalescent COVID-19 from the United States, Italy and Spain. The analysed material was cDNA or gDNA that came from T cells, B-cell-depleted T cells, or PBMCs.

About this clone: This same CDR3 is encoded by further DNA sequences in the sample.

The data were produced by immunoSEQ multiplex PCR, yet TCRdb's version contains in-frame clones alone and is incomplete. The sample shows under 80,000 clones, over 75% of them seen only once. Germline loops: CDR1 SQVTM, CDR2 ANQGSEA. The CDR3 is made up of 13 amino acids. The J segment lost 4 bases and the V segment lost 4 bases, leaving 6 bases of the junction unmatched. Sample: peripheral blood. The chain employs TRBV29-1 and TRBJ1-2; the match to TRBD1 covers 7 bases. The sequence came from a man at least 80 years old with active or convalescent COVID-19. In nucleotides, the CDR3 is TGCAGCGTTGGCCAGGGGGGCACCTATGGCTACACCTTC. Translating it yields CSVGQGGTYGYTF.